This T cell receptor beta chain was profiled in a study of T cells in Graves' hyperthyroidism and ophthalmopathy. V shed 2 bases and J shed 0 bases, with 12 bases lying between them. The CDR3 consists of 15 residues. Germline CDR1 and CDR2: SGDLS and YYNGEE. Amplified TCR beta CDR3 regions came from RNA transcripts. Carried out on the TCR CDR3, a first-round RT-PCR used the HTBI primer set. Each CDR3 protein gets one entry after TCRdb re-called the multiplex PCR reads with MiXCR. The profile shows about 600,000 distinct CDR3 sequences, roughly 16% of them singletons. The sequenced sample consisted of blood. The rearrangement uses TRBV9 and TRBJ2-7, with D perhaps matching TRBD1 or TRBD2 (5 bases each). The receptor was isolated from a woman aged 40 to 55 with Graves' ophthalmopathy. For the CDR3, the DNA is TGTGCCAGCAGCGTGTCAGGGAGTCCCTCCTACGAGCAGTACTTC. Translation: CASSVSGSPSYEQYF.